The clone carrying this TCR beta chain turned up a few times. Its antigen is not identified. The germline gives CDR1 SGHRS, CDR2 YFSETQ. The junction had 18 bases not matched to a gene; V was cut back by 3 bases and J by 10 bases. The CDR3 contains 18 residues. This record comes from a study of cytomegalovirus exposure and HLA in healthy donors. Study results and limitations: Reported findings show TCR beta sequences accurately forecast HLA-A and HLA-B alleles in most subjects. The study flagged about 160 TCR beta chains as cytomegalovirus-associated.

60 Vbeta and 13 Jbeta primers were used in PCR. Generated by immunoSEQ multiplex PCR, the TCRdb table keeps only in-frame clones and is missing some. The sample yields approximately 160,000 clones, around 68% seen once. The sequence was obtained from a man aged 45-65 years in good health and CMV-seronegative. Sequencing was done on a sample of PBMCs. The V gene is TRBV5-1, the J gene TRBJ2-1, with 11 bases aligning to TRBD2. CDR3 loop: CASSSAGSGGAFRREQFF. The DNA of the CDR3 is TGCGCCAGCAGCTCGGCAGGTAGCGGGGGGGCCTTTCGAAGGGAGCAGTTCTTC.